There are a few counts of the clone carrying this T cell receptor beta chain. The antigen is unknown. This record comes from a study of T cells in Graves' hyperthyroidism and ophthalmopathy. Study outcomes and limitations: Blood shared most expanded thyroid clonotypes above 0.001.

Germline CDR1 MNHEY, CDR2 SMNVEV (reference sequence). The length of the CDR3 is 15 residues. Between the trimmed V and J ends, which lost 2 bases and 3 bases, there was a span of 11 bases. RNA transcripts gave rise to amplified TCR beta CDR3 regions. HTBI primers were used for first-round RT-PCR of the TCR CDR3. MiXCR, applied by TCRdb to the multiplex PCR reads, yields one record per CDR3 protein. Here the sample spans about 460,000 distinct CDR3 sequences, about 20% being singletons. The sequencing sample was made of blood. The receptor was derived from a woman in her 70s with Graves' ophthalmopathy. The J gene is TRBJ1-5, the V gene TRBV27; D unresolved. The CDR3 region is CASSLGGRINQPQHF. The CDR3, as DNA: TGTGCCAGCAGTTTAGGAGGACGGATCAATCAGCCCCAGCATTTT.